This TCR beta chain derives from a study of blood T cell repertoires in COVID-19. The wider study: COVID-19 samples collected from the United States, Italy and Spain covered acute and convalescent phases. In each case, the material was cDNA or gDNA derived from T cells, B-cell-depleted T cells, or PBMCs.

The CDR3 totals 17 residues. V gave up 10 bases and J gave up 2 bases, with 24 bases separating them. CDR1 LNHDA and CDR2 SQIVND come from the germline V gene (reference sequence). Per the original data handling: Amplification from reference gene primers served as the basis for estimated nucleated cell counts. Generated by immunoSEQ multiplex PCR, the TCRdb table keeps only in-frame clones and is missing some. V and J calls and clone size are given by that table; D and trimming were obtained from the DNA. The sample shows 25,000 to 35,000 clones, around 72% of them seen only once. Sequencing was performed on peripheral blood. The source is a boy aged 2 to 10 with active or convalescent COVID-19. The chain combines TRBV19 with TRBJ1-5; D perhaps matches TRBD1 (6 bases). CDR3 DNA: TGTGCCACTTACCCGGGACACTCGCAGGTGGGCAATCAGCCCCAGCATTTT. It specifies CATYPGHSQVGNQPQHF. The full variable domain, with the rest looked up from reference TRBV19 and TRBJ1-5, is DGGITQSPKYLFRKEGQNVTLSCEQNLNHDAMYWYRQDPGQGLRLIYYSQIVNDFQKGDIAEGYSVSREKKESFPLTVTSAQKNPTAFYLCATYPGHSQVGNQPQHFGDGTRLSIL.